This entry describes one TCR beta chain. Its antigen is unknown. These data come from a study of T cell responses to AZD1222 COVID-19 vaccine. On the study more broadly: Second-dose schedules of about 4 or about 12 weeks were combined. Study results and limitations: Seropositivity was recorded at baseline in only a handful of AZD1222 recipients.

Generated by immunoSEQ multiplex PCR, the TCRdb table keeps only in-frame clones and is missing some. The repertoire holds approximately 140,000 clones, approximately 93% seen once, with around 5% in the top ten. Germline CDR1 reads MNHEY; CDR2 reads SVGAGI. The CDR3 is 14 residues long. V was cut by 2 bases and J by 3 bases, with 11 bases left in between. The V call is TRBV6-5, the J call TRBJ2-7, with D maybe TRBD2 (6 bases). The receptor was derived from an adult in good health. Sequenced here: peripheral blood, sampled on day 0 of AZD1222 vaccination. For the CDR3, the DNA is TGTGCCAGCAGTTACGGGGGGTCGTTCTACGAGCAGTACTTC. This gives the protein CASSYGGSFYEQYF.